Reported below is one TCR beta chain. Its antigen is currently unknown. The data derive from a study of CD8+ T cells in alopecia areata. CDR1 is MGHRA and CDR2 is YSYEKL in the germline V gene. The V and J ends lost 1 base and 1 base, in that order; junction bases with no gene match: 6. This CDR3 comprises 18 residues. In each case, RNA was isolated and then reverse transcribed into cDNA as the sequencing template. TCRdb keeps only in-frame clones here, not all; method: immunoSEQ multiplex PCR. The sample holds about 200,000 clones, roughly three fifths seen once. Study outcomes and limitations: TCRs were shared less clearly across patients than in mice, possibly for HLA-related reasons. Normal skin's resident alphabeta T cells are also sequenced in scalp samples. Especially in alopecia totalis/universalis, lesional scalp showed greater clonality than normal scalp did.

The TCR comes from a human donor in good health. The material sequenced was CD8+ T cells sorted from blood. The V gene is TRBV4-1, the J gene TRBJ2-2, with 10 bases aligning to TRBD2. The CDR3 loop is CASSQVAAGGENTGELFF. The DNA of the CDR3 is TGCGCCAGCAGCCAAGTGGCAGCGGGGGGGGAGAACACCGGGGAGCTGTTTTTT.